This T cell receptor (beta chain) originates from a study of graft-versus-host responses after intestinal transplantation (TCRdb year 2021). For the wider study: Multivisceral, liver-intestinal, or isolated intestinal transplants were received by the recipients. Rather than going through the commercial service, samples from a few later patients were sequenced in-house on an Illumina MiSeq and processed with MiXCR. All recipients received anti-thymocyte globulin induction followed by maintenance tacrolimus and steroids for three to four years. Graft-versus-host and host-versus-graft alloreactive T cell clones were tracked in the graft, circulation and bone marrow after intestinal transplantation using bulk TCR-beta CDR3 sequencing. Alloreactive clones were identified by sequencing pre-transplant mixed lymphocyte reaction products and comparing these products with unstimulated pre-transplant donor and recipient T cells. Donor T cell macrochimerism was defined as a peak of at least 4% donor T cells among recipient peripheral blood mononuclear cells. The cohort enrolled about two dozen intestinal transplant recipients, one of whom was a retransplant, and a few patients without pretransplant specimens were excluded.

Library preparation was by the immunoSEQ multiplex PCR assay. For most patients, genomic DNA was subjected to high-throughput TCR-beta CDR3 sequencing by Adaptive Biotechnologies. The paper's processing steps were these. Adaptive's ImmunoSEQ software supplied the TCR sequencing data for approximately 18 patients, while MiXCR and VDJtools were used to process a few other patients. CDR3 nucleotide sequences shared between donor and recipient were removed because their origin could not be assigned. To be classed as alloreactive, a clone needed at least 2-fold expansion over unstimulated cells and a minimum CFSE-low frequency of 0.002% (template counts) or 0.001% (read counts). Clones were considered mappable if detected in sequenced pre-transplant spleen, lymph node, or MLR CFSE-low populations of the donor or recipient. The cumulative frequency of alloreactive clones was calculated as a percentage of all sequences, weighted by copy number. TCRdb stores this immuneACCESS table with in-frame sequences only. Part of the clones is absent; in the studies checked, under half of the shortfall reflects unresolved V genes, and no reason is known for the rest. The V and J calls and clone size were taken over from that table, and D and trimming were inferred from the DNA. This sample is represented by under 80,000 clones; 92% of them were singletons. The ten most abundant clones make up under 0.85% of the sample.

Blood samples were collected up to 4 times in the first month after transplant and then at least monthly when available. The sample holds one count of this clone. Its antigen is still unknown. Base qualities are missing; no much larger clone stands one base away. From V the trimming removes 4 bases and from J it removes 1 base, while the gene matches leave 5 bases of the junction unaccounted for. From the germline V gene, CDR1 is SGHTA and CDR2 is FQGNSA. The CDR3 covers 15 residues, taking in both the cysteine and the phenylalanine. Here the CDR3 DNA is all that survives: 45 bases in frame from base 1. Points the paper makes about the study in general: Early after transplant, peak levels of circulating GvH clones were associated with declines in HvG clones. The conclusions were limited by the relatively low number and heterogeneity of the intestinal transplant patients. GvH clones turned up in recipient bone marrow, with some appearing earlier in ileal mucosa or blood, a pattern consistent with an intestinal mucosal origin. Patients with donor T cell macrochimerism had high GvH to HvG T cell clonal ratios in their allografts.

The specimen comprised PBMCs, sampled 98 days after intestinal transplantation. The source of this sequence is a human patient who received an intestinal transplant, so some T cells may come from the graft donor. The sequence joins TRBV7-2 to TRBJ2-5; TRBD1 aligns with 8 central bases. The sequenced DNA: TGTGCCAGCAGCTCCGTCAGGGGGCCCCAAGAGACCCAGTACTTC. The resulting protein is CASSSVRGPQETQYF.